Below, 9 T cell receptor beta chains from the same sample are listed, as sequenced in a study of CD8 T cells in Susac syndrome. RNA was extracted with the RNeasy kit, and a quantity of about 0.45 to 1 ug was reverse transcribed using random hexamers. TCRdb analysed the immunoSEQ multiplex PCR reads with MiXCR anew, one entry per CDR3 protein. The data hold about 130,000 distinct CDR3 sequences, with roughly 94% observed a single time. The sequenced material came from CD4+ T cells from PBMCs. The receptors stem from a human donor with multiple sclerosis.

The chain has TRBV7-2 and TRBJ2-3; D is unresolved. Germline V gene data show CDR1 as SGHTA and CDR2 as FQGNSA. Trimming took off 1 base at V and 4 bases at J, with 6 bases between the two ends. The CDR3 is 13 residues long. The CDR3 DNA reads TGTGCCAGCAGCTTAGACTACCCAGATACGCAGTATTTT. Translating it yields CASSLDYPDTQYF. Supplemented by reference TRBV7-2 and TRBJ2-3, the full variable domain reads GAGVSQSPSNKVTEKGKDVELRCDPISGHTALYWYRQSLGQGLEFLIYFQGNSAPDKSGLPSDRFSAERTGGSVSTLTIQRTQQEDSAVYLCASSLDYPDTQYFGPGTRLTVL.

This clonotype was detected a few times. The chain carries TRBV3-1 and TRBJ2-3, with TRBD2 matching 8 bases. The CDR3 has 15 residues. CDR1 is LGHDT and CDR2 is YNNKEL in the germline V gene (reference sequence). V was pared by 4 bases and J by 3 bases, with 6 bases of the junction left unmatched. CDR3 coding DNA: TGTGCCAGCAGCCGTTTAGCGGGAAGTACAGATACGCAGTATTTT. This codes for CASSRLAGSTDTQYF.

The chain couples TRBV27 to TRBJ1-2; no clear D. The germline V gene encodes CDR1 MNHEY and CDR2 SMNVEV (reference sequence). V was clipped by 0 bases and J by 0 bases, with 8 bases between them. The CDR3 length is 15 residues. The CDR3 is CASSLSDRANYGYTF. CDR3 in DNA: TGTGCCAGCAGTTTATCAGACCGAGCTAACTATGGCTACACCTTC.

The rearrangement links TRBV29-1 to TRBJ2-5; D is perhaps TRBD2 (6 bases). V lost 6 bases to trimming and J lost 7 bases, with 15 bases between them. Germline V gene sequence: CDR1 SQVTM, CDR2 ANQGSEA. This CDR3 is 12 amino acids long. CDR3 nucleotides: TGCAGCGTGAGAGCCGGGGGAAGGACCCAGTACTTC. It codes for CSVRAGGRTQYF.

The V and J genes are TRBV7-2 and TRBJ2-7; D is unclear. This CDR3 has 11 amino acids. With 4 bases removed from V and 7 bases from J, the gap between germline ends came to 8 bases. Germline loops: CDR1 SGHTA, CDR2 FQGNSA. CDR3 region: CASSSFGEQYF. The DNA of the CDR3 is TGTGCCAGCAGCTCCTTCGGGGAGCAGTACTTC.

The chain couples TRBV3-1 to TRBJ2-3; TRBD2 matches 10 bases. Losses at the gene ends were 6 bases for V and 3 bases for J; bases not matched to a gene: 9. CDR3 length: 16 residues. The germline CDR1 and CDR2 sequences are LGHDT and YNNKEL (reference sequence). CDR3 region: CASRTSAGGGTDTQYF. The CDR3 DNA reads TGTGCCAGCAGAACTTCAGCGGGAGGGGGTACAGATACGCAGTATTTT.

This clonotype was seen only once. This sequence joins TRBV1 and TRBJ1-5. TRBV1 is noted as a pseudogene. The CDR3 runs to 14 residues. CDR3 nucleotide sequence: TGCACCCTGCCGGTTGGCGGTAGCAATCAGCCCCAGCATTTT. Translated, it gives CTLPVGGSNQPQHF.

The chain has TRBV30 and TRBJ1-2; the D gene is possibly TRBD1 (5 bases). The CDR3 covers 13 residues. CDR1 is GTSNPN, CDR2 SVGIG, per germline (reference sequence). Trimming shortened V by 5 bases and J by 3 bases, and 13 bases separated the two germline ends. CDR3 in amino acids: CAWAGTEDYGYTF. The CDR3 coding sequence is TGTGCCTGGGCCGGGACGGAAGACTATGGCTACACCTTC.

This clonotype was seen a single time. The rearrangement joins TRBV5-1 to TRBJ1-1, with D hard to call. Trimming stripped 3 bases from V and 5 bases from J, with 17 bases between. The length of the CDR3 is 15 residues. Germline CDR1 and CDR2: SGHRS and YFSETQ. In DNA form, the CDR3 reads TGCGCCAGCAGCTCCCTCGGGGTCCCGAGTACTGAAGCTTTCTTT. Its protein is CASSSLGVPSTEAFF.